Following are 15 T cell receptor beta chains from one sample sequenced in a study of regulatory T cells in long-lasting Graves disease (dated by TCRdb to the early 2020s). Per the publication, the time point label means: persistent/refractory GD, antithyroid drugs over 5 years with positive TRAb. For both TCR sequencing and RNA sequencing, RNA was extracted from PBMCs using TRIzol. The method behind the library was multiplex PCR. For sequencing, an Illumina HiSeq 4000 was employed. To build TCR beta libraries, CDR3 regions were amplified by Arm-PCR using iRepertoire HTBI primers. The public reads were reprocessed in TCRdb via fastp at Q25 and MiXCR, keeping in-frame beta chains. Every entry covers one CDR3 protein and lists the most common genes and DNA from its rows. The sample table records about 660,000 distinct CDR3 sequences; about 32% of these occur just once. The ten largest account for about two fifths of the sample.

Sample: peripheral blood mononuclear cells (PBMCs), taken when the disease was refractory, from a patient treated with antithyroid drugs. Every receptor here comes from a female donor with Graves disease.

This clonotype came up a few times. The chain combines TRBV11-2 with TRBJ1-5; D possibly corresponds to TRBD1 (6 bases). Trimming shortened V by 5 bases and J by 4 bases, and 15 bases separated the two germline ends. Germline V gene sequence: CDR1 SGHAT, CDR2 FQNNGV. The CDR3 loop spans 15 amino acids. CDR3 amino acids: CASSPSEGENQPQHF. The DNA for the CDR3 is TGTGCCAGCAGCCCCTCAGAGGGGGAAAATCAGCCCCAGCATTTT.

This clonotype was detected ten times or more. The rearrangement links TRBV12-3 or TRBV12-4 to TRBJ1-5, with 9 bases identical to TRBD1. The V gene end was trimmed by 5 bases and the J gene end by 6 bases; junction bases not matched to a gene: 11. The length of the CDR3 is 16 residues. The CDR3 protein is CASSPSDRGEGQPQHF. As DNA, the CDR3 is TGTGCCAGCAGTCCGTCGGACAGGGGTGAGGGTCAGCCCCAGCATTTT.

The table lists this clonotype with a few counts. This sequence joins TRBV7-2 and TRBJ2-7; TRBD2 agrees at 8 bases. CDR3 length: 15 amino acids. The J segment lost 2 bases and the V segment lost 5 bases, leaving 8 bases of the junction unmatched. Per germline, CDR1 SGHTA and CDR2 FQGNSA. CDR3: CASSLPAGLAYEQYF. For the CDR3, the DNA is TGTGCCAGCAGCCTCCCGGCGGGACTAGCCTACGAGCAGTACTTC. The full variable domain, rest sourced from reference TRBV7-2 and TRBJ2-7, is GAGVSQSPSNKVTEKGKDVELRCDPISGHTALYWYRQSLGQGLEFLIYFQGNSAPDKSGLPSDRFSAERTGGSVSTLTIQRTQQEDSAVYLCASSLPAGLAYEQYFGPGTRLTVT.

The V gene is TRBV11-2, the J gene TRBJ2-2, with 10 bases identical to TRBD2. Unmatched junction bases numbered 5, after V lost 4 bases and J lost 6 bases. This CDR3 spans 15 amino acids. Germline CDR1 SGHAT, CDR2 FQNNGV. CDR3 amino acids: CASSSTSGWSGELFF. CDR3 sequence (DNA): TGTGCCAGCAGCTCGACTAGCGGGTGGTCCGGGGAGCTGTTTTTT. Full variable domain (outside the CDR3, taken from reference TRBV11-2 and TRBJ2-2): EAGVAQSPRYKIIEKRQSVAFWCNPISGHATLYWYQQILGQGPKLLIQFQNNGVVDDSQLPKDRFSAERLKGVDSTLKIQPAKLEDSAVYLCASSSTSGWSGELFFGEGSRLTVL.

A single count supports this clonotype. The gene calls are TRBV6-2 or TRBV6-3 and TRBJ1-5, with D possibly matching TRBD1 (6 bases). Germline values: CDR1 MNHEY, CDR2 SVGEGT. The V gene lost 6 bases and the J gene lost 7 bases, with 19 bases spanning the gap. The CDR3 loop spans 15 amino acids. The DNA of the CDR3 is TGTGCCAGCAGCCCAACAGGGAGGGGGACCCAGCCCCAGCATTTT. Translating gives CASSPTGRGTQPQHF.

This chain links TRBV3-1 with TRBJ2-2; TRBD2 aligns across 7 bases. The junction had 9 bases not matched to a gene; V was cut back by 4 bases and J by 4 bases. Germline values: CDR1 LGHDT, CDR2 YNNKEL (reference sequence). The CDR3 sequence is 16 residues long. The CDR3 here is CASSRSTSASTGELFF. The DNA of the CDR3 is TGTGCCAGCAGCCGCAGTACTAGCGCCTCCACCGGGGAGCTGTTTTTT.

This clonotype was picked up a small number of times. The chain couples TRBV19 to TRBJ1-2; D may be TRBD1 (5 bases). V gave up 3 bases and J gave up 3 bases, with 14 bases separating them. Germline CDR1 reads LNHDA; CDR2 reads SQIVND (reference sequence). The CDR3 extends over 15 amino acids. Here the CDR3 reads CASSIFSGGDYGYTF. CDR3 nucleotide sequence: TGTGCCAGTAGTATCTTCTCCGGGGGTGACTATGGCTACACCTTC.

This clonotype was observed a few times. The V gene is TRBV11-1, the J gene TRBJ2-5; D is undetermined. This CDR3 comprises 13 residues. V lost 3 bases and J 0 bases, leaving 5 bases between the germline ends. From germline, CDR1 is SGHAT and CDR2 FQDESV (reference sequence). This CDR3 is CASSFPDQETQYF. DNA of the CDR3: TGTGCCAGCAGCTTCCCAGACCAAGAGACCCAGTACTTC.

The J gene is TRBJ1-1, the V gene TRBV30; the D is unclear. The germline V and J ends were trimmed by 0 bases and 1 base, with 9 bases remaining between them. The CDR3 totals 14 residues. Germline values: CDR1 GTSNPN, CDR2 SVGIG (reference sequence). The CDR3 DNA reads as TGTGCCTGGAGTGTACGGCAGAAGAACACTGAAGCTTTCTTT. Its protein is CAWSVRQKNTEAFF. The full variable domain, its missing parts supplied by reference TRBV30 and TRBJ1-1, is SQTIHQWPATLVQPVGSPLSLECTVEGTSNPNLYWYRQAAGRGLQLLFYSVGIGQISSEVPQNLSASRPQDRQFILSSKKLLLSDSGFYLCAWSVRQKNTEAFFGQGTRLTVV.

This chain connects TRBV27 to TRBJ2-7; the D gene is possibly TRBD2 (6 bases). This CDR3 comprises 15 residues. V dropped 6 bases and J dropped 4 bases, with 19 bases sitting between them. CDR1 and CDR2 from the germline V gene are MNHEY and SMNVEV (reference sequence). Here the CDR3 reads CASSRTPGLPYEQYF. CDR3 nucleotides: TGTGCCAGCAGCCGGACACCCGGACTACCTTACGAGCAGTACTTC.

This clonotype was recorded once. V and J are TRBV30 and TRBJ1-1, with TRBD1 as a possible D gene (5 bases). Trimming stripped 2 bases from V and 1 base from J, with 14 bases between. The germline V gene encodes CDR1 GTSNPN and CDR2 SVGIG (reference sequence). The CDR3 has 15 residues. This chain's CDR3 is CAWSTWGGQNTEAFF. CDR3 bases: TGTGCCTGGAGTACCTGGGGCGGTCAGAACACTGAAGCTTTCTTT.

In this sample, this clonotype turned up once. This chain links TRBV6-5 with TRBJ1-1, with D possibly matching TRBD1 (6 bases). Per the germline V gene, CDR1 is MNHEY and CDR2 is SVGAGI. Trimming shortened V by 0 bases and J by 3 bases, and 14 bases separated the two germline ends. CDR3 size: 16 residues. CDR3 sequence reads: CASSYSWRRGDTEAFF. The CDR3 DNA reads TGTGCCAGCAGTTACTCATGGCGAAGGGGGGACACTGAAGCTTTCTTT.

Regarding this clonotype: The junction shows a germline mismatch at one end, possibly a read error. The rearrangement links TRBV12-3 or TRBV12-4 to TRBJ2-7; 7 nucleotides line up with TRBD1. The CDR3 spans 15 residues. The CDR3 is CACSHRGALSYEQYF. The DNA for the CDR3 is TGTGCCTGCAGCCACAGGGGAGCCCTCTCCTACGAGCAGTACTTC.

The CDR3, as DNA: TGTGCCAGCTCAGTCTTCTCTACAGGGCGGGTCGCCGGGGAGCTGTTTTTT. Protein: CASSVFSTGRVAGELFF. V and J are TRBV18 and TRBJ2-2; possible D gene TRBD1, 6 bases. The germline V and J ends were trimmed by 5 bases and 6 bases, with 22 bases remaining between them. CDR3 length: 17 amino acids. CDR1 is KGHSH and CDR2 is LQKENI in the germline V gene.

The CDR3 DNA reads as TGTGCCAGCAGCCCCCGATGGACAGTTCCCTACGAGCAGTACTTC. It encodes CASSPRWTVPYEQYF. This sequence joins TRBV3-1 and TRBJ2-7; possible D gene TRBD1, 6 bases. This CDR3 is built from 15 residues. The germline gives CDR1 LGHDT, CDR2 YNNKEL (reference sequence). Trimming removed 4 bases at V and 2 bases at J, with 15 bases between.